The T cell receptor beta chain described here comes from a study of T cells in localized non-small cell lung cancer. Here immunoSEQ multiplex PCR was the method, and the copy in TCRdb shows in-frame clones only, minus some. The top ten clones hold 18% of a sample with more than 45,000 clones, 86% of them seen once. The germline V gene encodes CDR1 SNHLY and CDR2 FYNNEI. V lost 6 bases and J lost 5, with 13 bases in between. CDR3 length: 13 amino acids. The chain recombines TRBV2 with TRBJ2-5; D ambiguous. Sequences were derived from peripheral blood, sampled before any cancer treatment. The clonotype comes from a male donor at least 60 years old with stage III squamous cell lung carcinoma. The CDR3, as DNA: TGTGCCAGCAGAATTGACATCTGGGAGACCCAGTACTTC. The encoded protein is CASRIDIWETQYF.